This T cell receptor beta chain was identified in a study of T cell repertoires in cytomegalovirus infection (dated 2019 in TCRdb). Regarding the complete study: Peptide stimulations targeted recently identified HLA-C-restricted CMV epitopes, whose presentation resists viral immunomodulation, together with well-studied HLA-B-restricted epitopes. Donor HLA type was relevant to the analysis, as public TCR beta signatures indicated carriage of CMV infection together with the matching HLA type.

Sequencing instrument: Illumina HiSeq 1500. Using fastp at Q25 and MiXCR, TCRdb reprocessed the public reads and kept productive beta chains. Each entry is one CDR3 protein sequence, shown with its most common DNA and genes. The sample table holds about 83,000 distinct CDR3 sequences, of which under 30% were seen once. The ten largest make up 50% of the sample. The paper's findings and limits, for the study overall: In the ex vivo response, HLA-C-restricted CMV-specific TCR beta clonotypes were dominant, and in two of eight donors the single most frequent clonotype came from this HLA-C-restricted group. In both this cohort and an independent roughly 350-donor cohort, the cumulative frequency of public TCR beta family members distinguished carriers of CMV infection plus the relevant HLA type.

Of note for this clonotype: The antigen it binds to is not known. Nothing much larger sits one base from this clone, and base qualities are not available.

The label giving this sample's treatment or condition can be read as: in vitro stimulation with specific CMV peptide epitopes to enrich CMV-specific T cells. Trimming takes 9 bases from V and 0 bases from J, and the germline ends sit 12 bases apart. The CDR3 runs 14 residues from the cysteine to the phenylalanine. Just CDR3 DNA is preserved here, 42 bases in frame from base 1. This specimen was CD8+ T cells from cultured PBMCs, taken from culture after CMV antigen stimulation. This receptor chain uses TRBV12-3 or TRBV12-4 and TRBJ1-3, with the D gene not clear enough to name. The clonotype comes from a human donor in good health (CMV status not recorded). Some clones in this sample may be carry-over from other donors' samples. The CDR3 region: CARRGMISGNTIYF. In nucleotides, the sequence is TGTGCCAGGCGAGGGATGATCTCTGGAAACACCATATATTTT.